Listed below are T cell receptor beta chains from one sample, sequenced in a study of cytomegalovirus exposure and HLA in healthy donors. Only in-frame clones appear in the TCRdb table, and some are missing; sequencing was by immunoSEQ multiplex PCR. The sample shows around 30,000 clones, just under 90% of them seen only once. The specimen sequenced was PBMCs. The receptors stem from a boy younger than 18 in good health and CMV-seronegative. CDR3s include the opening cysteine and the closing phenylalanine or tryptophan. D genes are given only for firm matches. Clone size, where shown, is once, few, many, or a class for clones that have expanded.

J	D	size	V	DNA	CDR3
TRBJ2-7	TRBD1	-	TRBV19	TGTGCCAGTAGTACCCTCGGGACAGGGGACTACGAGCAGTACTTC	CASSTLGTGDYEQYF
TRBJ2-1	TRBD2	-	TRBV5-1	TGCGCCAGCAGCTTGGATTTGAGACTAGCGGGGAAGTACAATGAGCAGTTCTTC	CASSLDLRLAGKYNEQFF
TRBJ2-1	-	-	TRBV5-4	TGTGCCAGCAGCTTGGGACAGGAGCAGTTCTTC	CASSLGQEQFF
TRBJ1-6	TRBD1	-	TRBV14	TGTGCCAGCAGCCAAGTTTCCTGGGGACAGGGAAAGAATTCACCCCTCCACTTT	CASSQVSWGQGKNSPLHF
TRBJ2-1	-	few	TRBV5-1	TGCGCCGGCGGGCACAATGAGCAGTTCTTC	CAGGHNEQFF
TRBJ1-2	TRBD1	-	TRBV6-5	TGTGCCAGCAGTTACACCGGGACAGATAACTATGGCTACACCTTC	CASSYTGTDNYGYTF
TRBJ2-1	TRBD2	-	TRBV19	TGTGCCAGTAACCCAGGGGCGGGGGGGACCTACAATGAGCAGTTCTTC	CASNPGAGGTYNEQFF
TRBJ2-5	-	-	TRBV25-1	TGTGCCAGCAGTGAATTTTGGAACGGGGAGACCCAGTACTTC	CASSEFWNGETQYF
TRBJ1-2	-	-	TRBV6-1	TGTGCCAGCACACGGGGCAGGGGCTATGGCTACACCTTC	CASTRGRGYGYTF
TRBJ2-7	-	-	TRBV4-1	TGCGCCAGCAGCCAAGATGACTTCTCCTACGAGCAGTACTTC	CASSQDDFSYEQYF
TRBJ2-7	-	-	TRBV5-1	TGCGCCAGCAGCACACCGGGGAGCTCCTACGAGCAGTACTTC	CASSTPGSSYEQYF
TRBJ2-5	-	-	TRBV7-9	TGTGCCAGCAGCAATCAAGAGCAAGAGACCCAGTACTTC	CASSNQEQETQYF
TRBJ1-5	-	few	TRBV25-1	TGTGCCAGCAGTGAATATTATTGGCAGGAGGACCAGCCCCAGCATTTT	CASSEYYWQEDQPQHF
TRBJ2-5	TRBD1	-	TRBV19	TGTGCCAGTAGAGGGACAGGGGGGAAAGAGACCCAGTACTTC	CASRGTGGKETQYF
TRBJ2-5	TRBD1	few	TRBV5-1	TGCGCCAGCAGCTGGTCAGGGGGAGAGACCCAGTACTTC	CASSWSGGETQYF
TRBJ2-3	-	once	TRBV4-1	TGCGCCGGCAGCCCAGAGGCGGGGGCAGGGGATACGCAGTATTTT	CAGSPEAGAGDTQYF
TRBJ2-1	TRBD1	-	TRBV6-1	TGTGCCACCAGCGCCGGGACAGGGGACTACAATGAGCAGTTCTTC	CATSAGTGDYNEQFF
TRBJ2-5	TRBD2	-	TRBV10-2	TGCGCCAGCAGAACGGGACTAGCGGGGGGCTTGGAGACCCAGTACTTC	CASRTGLAGGLETQYF
TRBJ1-2	-	-	TRBV6-1	TGTGCCAGCAGTCCCAGGGAGGTATATGGCTACACCTTC	CASSPREVYGYTF
TRBJ1-5	-	-	TRBV18	TGTGCCAGCTCACCCCCGGATCAGCCCCAGCATTTT	CASSPPDQPQHF
TRBJ2-7	-	few	TRBV4-3	TGCGCCAGCAGCCAAGAACAGGACAGCTCCTACGAGCAGTACTTC	CASSQEQDSSYEQYF
TRBJ2-5	-	-	TRBV7-2	TGTGCCAGCAGCTTAAGGGGGTGGGCAGGGGATACCCAAGAGACCCAGTACTTC	CASSLRGWAGDTQETQYF